Below, 27 T cell receptor beta chains from the same sample are listed, as sequenced in a study of blood T cell repertoires in COVID-19. Generated by immunoSEQ multiplex PCR, the TCRdb table keeps only in-frame clones and is missing some. The data show 370,000 or so clones, around 87% seen once. The material sequenced was PBMCs or T cells enriched from blood (not recorded which). The receptors were sampled from a man aged 25-40 years who had recovered from COVID-19.

This clone is a singleton in its sample. The chain is built from TRBV5-1 and TRBJ1-1; the match to TRBD1 covers 12 bases. Unmatched junction bases numbered 4, after V lost 4 bases and J lost 0 bases. Germline V lookup: CDR1 SGHRS, CDR2 YFSETQ. The CDR3 is 16 amino acids. The CDR3 bases are TGCGCCAGCAGCCGGGGACAGGGGGCATTGAACACTGAAGCTTTCTTT. Translation gives CASSRGQGALNTEAFF.

The chain uses TRBV5-1 and TRBJ1-2; perhaps TRBD1 as D (6 bases). The V end was cut by 0 bases, the J end by 8 bases, with 14 bases between. This CDR3 is 14 amino acids long. Germline lookup yields CDR1 SGHRS and CDR2 YFSETQ. CDR3 sequence: CASSLAVGAEGYTF. The CDR3 nucleotides are TGCGCCAGCAGCTTGGCCGTGGGGGCTGAGGGCTACACCTTC.

J is TRBJ1-6 and V is TRBV30; possibly TRBD1 for D (5 bases). V was trimmed by 2 bases and J by 9 bases, leaving 14 bases between them. CDR1 is GTSNPN, CDR2 SVGIG, per germline (reference sequence). This CDR3 has 14 residues. This chain's CDR3 is CAWSLSGGGSPLHF. In nucleotides, the CDR3 is TGTGCCTGGAGTCTTTCGGGGGGGGGTTCACCCCTCCACTTT. Supplemented by reference TRBV30 and TRBJ1-6, the full variable domain reads SQTIHQWPATLVQPVGSPLSLECTVEGTSNPNLYWYRQAAGRGLQLLFYSVGIGQISSEVPQNLSASRPQDRQFILSSKKLLLSDSGFYLCAWSLSGGGSPLHFGNGTRLTVT.

Only a few counts were recorded for this clone. The rearrangement uses TRBV30 and TRBJ1-3; D remains unclear. V lost 8 bases and J lost 2, with 7 bases in between. The length of the CDR3 is 11 residues. The germline V gene has CDR1 GTSNPN and CDR2 SVGIG (reference sequence). As DNA, the CDR3 is TGTGCCGTGGGCCCTGGAAACACCATATATTTT. Translating it yields CAVGPGNTIYF. The whole variable domain, filled in from reference TRBV30 and TRBJ1-3, reads SQTIHQWPATLVQPVGSPLSLECTVEGTSNPNLYWYRQAAGRGLQLLFYSVGIGQISSEVPQNLSASRPQDRQFILSSKKLLLSDSGFYLCAVGPGNTIYFGEGSWLTVV.

The V and J genes are TRBV5-5 and TRBJ2-3; weak D call: TRBD1 (5 bases). With 4 bases removed from V and 2 bases from J, the gap between germline ends came to 17 bases. CDR3 length: 16 residues. Germline-derived CDR1 and CDR2 are SGHKS and YYEKEE (reference sequence). CDR3 sequence reads: CASSPRVLGPTDTQYF. In nucleotides, the CDR3 is TGTGCCAGCAGCCCCAGGGTATTAGGGCCCACAGATACGCAGTATTTT.

J is TRBJ2-7 and V is TRBV7-2; TRBD2 agrees at 7 bases. Germline loops: CDR1 SGHTA, CDR2 FQGNSA. The J segment lost 7 bases and the V segment lost 5 bases, leaving 8 bases of the junction unmatched. The CDR3 is made up of 13 amino acids. CDR3 protein: CASSPGTMGEQYF. The CDR3 DNA is TGTGCCAGCAGCCCTGGGACTATGGGGGAGCAGTACTTC.

A word on this clone: The same CDR3 also results from other DNA sequences found in this sample. The rearrangement uses TRBV7-2 and TRBJ2-7; D not certain. Germline CDR1 SGHTA, CDR2 FQGNSA. The V end lost 4 bases, the J end lost 2 bases, and 3 bases lay between the germline ends. The CDR3 spans 11 residues. The CDR3 DNA reads TGTGCCAGCAGCTCTGCCTACGAGCAGTACTTC. Encoded protein: CASSSAYEQYF.

The V gene is TRBV4-1, the J gene TRBJ1-4; TRBD1 aligns across 8 bases. The J segment lost 6 bases and the V segment lost 1 base, leaving 19 bases of the junction unmatched. The CDR3 loop spans 20 amino acids. Germline assignment: CDR1 MGHRA and CDR2 YSYEKL. Here the CDR3 DNA reads TGCGCCAGCAGCCAAGTCCTATACGGACAGGGCCGAGTTGAAGATGAAAAACTGTTTTTT. Translation: CASSQVLYGQGRVEDEKLFF.

The chain links TRBV5-6 to TRBJ2-1, with a possible D match to TRBD2 (5 bases). The length of the CDR3 is 15 residues. Trimming cost V 0 bases and J 3 bases, with 10 bases left between them. Germline V gene lookup returns CDR1 SGHDT and CDR2 YYEEEE. The CDR3 DNA is TGTGCCAGCAGCTTGGTAGAGGGAAACTACAATGAGCAGTTCTTC. This encodes CASSLVEGNYNEQFF.

V and J are TRBV5-1 and TRBJ2-5; 11 nucleotides align to TRBD2. Trimming removed 5 bases from V and 4 bases from J; junction bases left unmatched: 7. Germline CDR1 is SGHRS and CDR2 is YFSETQ. The CDR3 sequence is 15 residues long. This CDR3 is CASRTSGGRGETQYF. CDR3 sequence (DNA): TGCGCCAGCAGAACTAGCGGGGGCCGGGGAGAGACCCAGTACTTC.

The CDR3 region has the DNA TGTGCCAGCAGCGCCTTACAGGGTAACTATGGCTACACCTTC. This codes for CASSALQGNYGYTF. This chain connects TRBV11-2 to TRBJ1-2; TRBD1 might be the D (6 bases). Germline V gives CDR1 SGHAT, CDR2 FQNNGV. The CDR3 covers 14 residues. Trimming removed 5 bases at V and 1 base at J, with 11 bases between.

This sequence joins TRBV9 and TRBJ2-3; a possible D gene is TRBD1 (5 bases). The CDR3 extends over 15 amino acids. CDR1 is SGDLS, CDR2 YYNGEE, per germline. The V end lost 4 bases, the J end lost 0 bases, and 12 bases lay between the germline ends. CDR3 bases: TGTGCCAGCAGCCCAGGGCAGGGCAGCACAGATACGCAGTATTTT. It translates to CASSPGQGSTDTQYF.

This chain uses TRBV3-1 (or the pseudogene TRBV3-2) with TRBJ1-2, with TRBD1 identical over 9 bases. The length of the CDR3 is 14 residues. CDR1 is LGHDT and CDR2 is YNNKEL in the germline V gene (reference sequence). Unmatched junction bases numbered 5, after V lost 3 bases and J lost 6 bases. The CDR3 DNA reads TGTGCCAGCAGCCAGGGGACAGGGCGAGATGGCTACACCTTC. It specifies CASSQGTGRDGYTF.

The gene calls are TRBV5-1 and TRBJ2-5; D possibly corresponds to TRBD1 (6 bases). CDR1 and CDR2 (germline): SGHRS, YFSETQ. V was cut by 1 base and J by 2 bases, with 9 bases left in between. The CDR3 is 14 amino acids. The CDR3 DNA reads TGCGCCAGCAGCTTGTTGACAGGACAAGAGACCCAGTACTTC. As protein: CASSLLTGQETQYF.

V usage is TRBV6-6 and J usage is TRBJ2-7; TRBD1 matches 10 bases. V lost 5 bases and J lost 3; bases outside the gene matches: 10. The CDR3 is 16 residues long. Germline V gene sequence: CDR1 MNHNY, CDR2 SVGAGI (reference sequence). CDR3 bases: TGTGCCAGCAGTCCCAACCCGGGACAGGGGAGCTACGAGCAGTACTTC. It codes for CASSPNPGQGSYEQYF.

This chain connects TRBV30 to TRBJ1-4; the match to TRBD1 covers 9 bases. The CDR3 spans 16 residues. Germline-derived CDR1 and CDR2 are GTSNPN and SVGIG (reference sequence). The V gene end was trimmed by 1 base and the J gene end by 5 bases; junction bases not matched to a gene: 8. This CDR3 reads CAWSAGTGWSNEKLFF. The CDR3 nucleotides are TGTGCCTGGAGTGCCGGGACAGGGTGGTCGAATGAAAAACTGTTTTTT.

The chain links TRBV19 to TRBJ1-6; the D gene is possibly TRBD1 (5 bases). Trimming removed 8 bases at V and 8 bases at J, with 16 bases between. The CDR3 totals 14 residues. Germline V gives CDR1 LNHDA, CDR2 SQIVND (reference sequence). CDR3: CASRLSTGDSPLHF. In DNA form, the CDR3 reads TGTGCCAGTCGGCTTTCTACGGGGGATTCACCCCTCCACTTT.

The chain is built from TRBV29-1 and TRBJ2-1; TRBD2 agrees at 7 bases. Unmatched junction bases numbered 5, after V lost 5 bases and J lost 4 bases. Germline V gives CDR1 SQVTM, CDR2 ANQGSEA. The CDR3 is made up of 13 amino acids. The CDR3 DNA reads TGCAGCGTTCATCCAGCGGGGTACAATGAGCAGTTCTTC. Protein product: CSVHPAGYNEQFF.

This chain links TRBV4-1 with TRBJ1-2, with D perhaps TRBD1 (5 bases). Germline V gene data show CDR1 as MGHRA and CDR2 as YSYEKL. V was clipped by 0 bases and J by 4 bases, with 18 bases between them. The CDR3 is made up of 17 amino acids. This CDR3 is CASSQEEGVMGLYGYTF. DNA for the CDR3: TGCGCCAGCAGCCAAGAGGAGGGAGTCATGGGGCTCTATGGCTACACCTTC.

This chain links TRBV7-2 with TRBJ2-7; D unclear. The germline CDR1 and CDR2 sequences are SGHTA and FQGNSA. The CDR3 extends over 14 amino acids. The V end was cut by 3 bases, the J end by 0 bases, with 9 bases between. CDR3 sequence (DNA): TGTGCCAGCAGCTTTTTCGAGAGCTCCTACGAGCAGTACTTC. This codes for CASSFFESSYEQYF.

This chain connects TRBV6-5 to TRBJ1-3; TRBD1 matches at 9 bases. The CDR3 covers 14 residues. Trimming took 5 bases from V and 8 from J; bases not matched to a gene: 7. Germline CDR1 MNHEY, CDR2 SVGAGI. As DNA, the CDR3 is TGTGCCAGCAGTCGGGACAGGGCGACGCACACCATATATTTT. Its translation is CASSRDRATHTIYF.

The chain carries TRBV6-5 and TRBJ2-3, with TRBD2 matching 7 bases. After removal of 6 bases from V and 3 bases from J, the junction contained 9 bases not matched to a gene. Germline V CDR1 and CDR2: MNHEY, SVGAGI. This CDR3 has 15 amino acids. The CDR3 protein is CASRDAAGRTDTQYF. As DNA, the CDR3 is TGTGCCAGCAGAGATGCAGCGGGGCGAACAGATACGCAGTATTTT.

The chain links TRBV13 to TRBJ1-1, with D possibly matching TRBD1 (6 bases). Trimming cost V 3 bases and J 6 bases, with 14 bases left between them. CDR1 and CDR2 from the germline V gene are PRHDT and FYEKMQ (reference sequence). CDR3 size: 14 residues. The CDR3 region has the DNA TGTGCCAGCAGCTTCAAACAGGGTACCGCTGAAGCTTTCTTT. Residues: CASSFKQGTAEAFF.

This clone was detected a few times. The chain couples TRBV10-2 to TRBJ2-5; 7 positions match TRBD2. The V gene end was trimmed by 5 bases and the J gene end by 1 base; junction bases not matched to a gene: 10. The CDR3 runs 16 residues. The germline V gene has CDR1 WSHSY and CDR2 SAAADI. The DNA for the CDR3 is TGCGCCAGCAGTCAAATGGGACTACACCCCCAAGAGACCCAGTACTTC. Residues: CASSQMGLHPQETQYF.

The rearrangement links TRBV7-9 to TRBJ2-1, with 8 bases aligning to TRBD2. V gave up 5 bases and J gave up 3 bases; unmatched junction bases: 6. CDR1 is SEHNR and CDR2 is FQNEAQ in the germline V gene (reference sequence). CDR3 length: 15 residues. In nucleotides, the CDR3 is TGTGCCAGCAGCGGTAGCGGGGCCTACTACAATGAGCAGTTCTTC. Protein: CASSGSGAYYNEQFF.

The V call is TRBV19, the J call TRBJ2-4; D perhaps matches TRBD2 (5 bases). There are 16 residues in the CDR3. Germline V gene sequence: CDR1 LNHDA, CDR2 SQIVND (reference sequence). Deletions cut 6 bases from V and 1 base from J, with 16 bases between. CDR3 bases: TGTGCCAGTAGGTCCGTCGGGGTTGGGGCCAAAAACATTCAGTACTTC. This encodes CASRSVGVGAKNIQYF.

This chain connects TRBV19 to TRBJ2-1; the D is unclear. Trimming removed 1 base from V and 8 bases from J, with 15 bases in between. This CDR3 has 15 amino acids. Germline assignment: CDR1 LNHDA and CDR2 SQIVND (reference sequence). The CDR3 DNA reads as TGTGCCAGTAGTATAGGAACCCGGGTCCTGGATGAGCAGTTCTTC. Translated: CASSIGTRVLDEQFF.